This is a list of T cell receptor beta chains from one sample in a study of beta chain features in type 1 diabetes. Assay: immunoSEQ multiplex PCR; the TCRdb copy retains only in-frame clones and omits some. The sample lists some 150,000 clones; around 8.7% were seen once. The sample consisted of central memory CD4+ T cells from blood. The source is a man aged 18 to 30 in good health. CDR3s include the opening cysteine and the closing phenylalanine or tryptophan. A D gene is named only where the DNA matches it firmly. Not all rows give a size; the values are once, few, many and, for expanded clones, a class.

j_call v_call clone_size d_call cdr3_aa cdr3_nt
TRBJ2-3 TRBV7-6 many NA CASSGGQPDTQYF TGTGCCAGCAGCGGGGGCCAACCAGATACGCAGTATTTT
TRBJ2-7 TRBV9 few TRBD1 CASSVGGSGQGTYEQYF TGTGCCAGCAGCGTTGGCGGATCGGGACAGGGAACCTACGAGCAGTACTTC
TRBJ2-6 TRBV2 many TRBD1 CASRGGQGSGANVLTF TGTGCCAGCAGGGGTGGACAGGGGTCCGGGGCCAACGTCCTGACTTTC
TRBJ1-2 TRBV18 few TRBD1 CASSPPGQGQNGYTF TGTGCCAGCTCACCACCGGGACAGGGTCAGAATGGCTACACCTTC
TRBJ2-3 TRBV18 few TRBD1 CASSQNRGRTDTQYF TGTGCCAGCTCTCAAAACAGGGGGCGCACAGATACGCAGTATTTT
TRBJ1-1 TRBV4-1 few NA CASRNRVLDTEAFF TGCGCCAGCAGAAACAGGGTCTTGGACACTGAAGCTTTCTTT
TRBJ1-1 TRBV4-3 NA NA CASSQELYTEAFF TGCGCCAGCAGCCAAGAACTATACACTGAAGCTTTCTTT
TRBJ2-7 TRBV5-6 NA TRBD1 CASSLNQGAYEQYF TGTGCCAGCAGCTTGAATCAGGGGGCCTACGAGCAGTACTTC
TRBJ1-5 TRBV19 NA TRBD1 CASSIGQGVQPQHF TGTGCCAGTAGTATCGGACAGGGGGTTCAGCCCCAGCATTTT
TRBJ2-2 TRBV7-9 NA NA CARGGIGGTGELFF TGTGCCAGAGGTGGCATCGGCGGCACCGGGGAGCTGTTTTTT
TRBJ2-1 TRBV5-4 few TRBD2 CASSWGSGGAVNEQFF TGTGCCAGCAGCTGGGGTAGCGGGGGGGCCGTCAATGAGCAGTTCTTC
TRBJ1-5 TRBV9 few NA CASSVDSYNQPQHF TGTGCCAGCAGCGTAGACAGCTACAATCAGCCCCAGCATTTT
TRBJ1-4 TRBV6-5 NA TRBD1 CASRDRDRGEKLFF TGTGCCAGCAGAGACCGGGACAGGGGTGAAAAACTGTTTTTT
TRBJ2-7 TRBV30 NA NA CAWRPQPGHSQYF TGTGCCTGGAGACCCCAGCCAGGGCACTCGCAGTACTTC
TRBJ1-4 TRBV4-1 NA NA CASSQPGTWTNEKLFF TGCGCCAGCAGCCAACCAGGGACTTGGACTAATGAAAAACTGTTTTTT
TRBJ1-5 TRBV6-1 few TRBD1 CASSRDRDQPQHF TGTGCCAGCAGTCGGGACAGGGATCAGCCCCAGCATTTT